These 10 T cell receptor beta chains came from one sample sequenced in a study of T and B cells in COVID-19 patients. BIOMED2 TRB-A/B primer pools were used in multiplex TRB PCR. TCRdb called the multiplex PCR reads again in MiXCR, with one record for every CDR3 protein. Of 8,500 to 10,000 distinct CDR3 sequences in the sample, roughly 29% are singletons; the top ten hold approximately 23%. Blood genomic DNA input for TRB amplification was 250-500 ng. Sequencing input: blood. These receptors all come from a human donor who had recovered from COVID-19.

The chain recombines TRBV2 with TRBJ2-7; 7 nucleotides align to TRBD1. The J call could be wrong; TRBJ2-1 is a better fit for the DNA end. The CDR3 runs 13 residues. Germline V gene lookup returns CDR1 SNHLY and CDR2 FYNNEI. Here the CDR3 DNA reads TGTGCCAGCACGTGGGACAGCTCCTACGAGCAGTTCTTC. This sequence encodes CASTWDSSYEQFF.

This clonotype was observed a handful of times. The chain joins TRBV12-3 or TRBV12-4 to TRBJ1-3, with D hard to call. The CDR3 length is 14 residues. The V gene lost 4 bases and the J gene lost 2 bases, with 9 bases spanning the gap. This CDR3 reads CASSSRTAGNTIYF. The CDR3 bases are TGTGCCAGCAGTTCCCGGACGGCTGGAAACACCATATATTTT.

This clonotype is labeled medium-sized. V gene TRBV12-3 or TRBV12-4 combines with J gene TRBJ1-6, with TRBD1 as a possible D gene (5 bases). The CDR3 runs to 14 residues. Deletions cut 6 bases from V and 16 bases from J, with 22 bases between. CDR3 bases: TGTGCCAGCAGCCCCGCGGGGCAGGGACCCCGTCTCCACTTT. Residues: CASSPAGQGPRLHF.

This chain joins TRBV5-6 and TRBJ1-6, with D possibly being TRBD1 (6 bases). Trimming stripped 1 base from V and 10 bases from J, with 12 bases between. CDR3 length: 14 amino acids. Germline CDR1 and CDR2: SGHDT and YYEEEE. CDR3 amino acids: CASSLLRGNSPLHF. Here the CDR3 DNA reads TGTGCCAGCAGCTTGCTAAGGGGGAACTCACCCCTCCACTTT.

The chain couples TRBV18 to TRBJ1-2; 9 nucleotides align to TRBD1. The CDR3 contains 15 residues. Per the germline V gene, CDR1 is KGHSH and CDR2 is LQKENI. V was clipped by 0 bases and J by 4 bases; unmatched bases: 3. CDR3 coding DNA: TGTGCCAGCTCACCACCAGGGACAGGGTTCTATGGCTACACCTTC. This translates into CASSPPGTGFYGYTF.

The rearrangement uses TRBV11-1 and TRBJ1-1; D not resolved. Germline V gene lookup returns CDR1 SGHAT and CDR2 FQDESV (reference sequence). Trimming took off 5 bases at V and 7 bases at J, with 14 bases between the two ends. CDR3 length: 13 amino acids. The CDR3 DNA reads as TGTGCCAGCAGCACCGATTTGGTCCTTGAAGCTTTCTTT. Protein product: CASSTDLVLEAFF.

The chain employs TRBV6-1 and TRBJ1-2, with D perhaps matching TRBD1 (6 bases). Trimming stripped 6 bases from V and 4 bases from J, with 27 bases between. Germline values: CDR1 MNHNS, CDR2 SASEGT. CDR3 length: 18 amino acids. The CDR3 DNA is TGTGCCAGCAGCGATTACAGGGCTACCCCTAGGATGGTCTATGGCTACACCTTC. It specifies CASSDYRATPRMVYGYTF.

CDR3 in amino acids: CASSPLTEQGYTF. CDR3 in DNA: TGTGCCAGCTCACCACTCACGGAACAAGGCTACACCTTC. This chain uses TRBV18 with TRBJ1-2; D gene ambiguous. The CDR3 has 13 amino acids. Germline V gene sequence: CDR1 KGHSH, CDR2 LQKENI. V was cut by 1 base and J by 8 bases, with 11 bases left in between.

The gene calls are TRBV10-3 and TRBJ1-2; D perhaps matches TRBD1 (5 bases). V lost 0 bases to trimming and J lost 3 bases, with 5 bases between them. This CDR3 spans 13 amino acids. Germline CDR1 reads ENHRY; CDR2 reads SYGVKD. The CDR3 reads CAISESTDYGYTF. CDR3 sequence (DNA): TGTGCCATCAGTGAGTCGACAGACTATGGCTACACCTTC.

The chain joins TRBV12-3 or TRBV12-4 to TRBJ1-3, with D uncertain. V lost 2 bases to trimming and J lost 3 bases, with 8 bases between them. The CDR3 is 14 residues long. The CDR3 region is CASSLIRVGNTIYF. The CDR3 nucleotides are TGTGCCAGCAGTTTAATCCGGGTTGGAAACACCATATATTTT.